The 5 T cell receptor beta chains below come from one sample, sequenced in a study of post-analysis software for immune sequencing data. Carried by the TCR beta cDNA libraries were unique molecular identifiers. Each CDR3 protein gets one entry after TCRdb re-called the PCR reads with MiXCR. Seen here are roughly 600,000 distinct CDR3 sequences, 44% observed once, and the top ten hold more than 1.5%. Study-wide points: Relative to controls, patients had five TRBV segments at higher frequency, with TRBV5-6, TRBV5-1 and TRBV20-1 among these.

These receptors' antigens are unknown. The sequenced sample consisted of blood. All receptors come from a girl under 18 with multiple sclerosis.

This clonotype was seen a handful of times. The chain links TRBV5-1 to TRBJ1-4; D gene uncertain. Germline V gene data show CDR1 as SGHRS and CDR2 as YFSETQ. V was cut by 10 bases and J by 8 bases, with 18 bases left in between. The CDR3 loop spans 13 amino acids. CDR3 DNA: TGCGCCGCCCGCCAACCCGGGTCAGAAAAACTGTTTTTT. Amino acids: CAARQPGSEKLFF.

Here the CDR3 reads CASSTSTGLNTEAFF. CDR3 nucleotides: TGTGCCAGCAGCACATCGACAGGGTTGAACACTGAAGCTTTCTTT. The chain recombines TRBV5-5 with TRBJ1-1; TRBD1 matches 7 bases. The CDR3 consists of 15 residues. V lost 4 bases to trimming and J lost 0 bases; unmatched junction nucleotides: 6. Looked up from germline, CDR1 is SGHKS and CDR2 is YYEKEE (reference sequence).

This clonotype was seen many times. The V and J genes are TRBV29-1 and TRBJ1-2; 7 bases fit TRBD1. V lost 7 bases to trimming and J lost 3 bases; unmatched junction nucleotides: 5. The CDR3 has 12 amino acids. The V gene's germline CDR1 is SQVTM and CDR2 ANQGSEA. The CDR3 sequence: CSGGDRDYGYTF. The DNA of the CDR3 is TGCAGCGGGGGCGACAGGGACTATGGCTACACCTTC.

This clonotype was seen a single time. The CDR3 sequence is CAISDRSGDAYEQYF. CDR3 DNA sequence: TGTGCCATCAGTGATAGGTCAGGGGACGCCTACGAGCAGTACTTC. The chain joins TRBV10-3 to TRBJ2-4; weak D call: TRBD1 (6 bases). The J call may be mistaken, given a closer DNA end match to TRBJ2-7. The CDR3 covers 15 residues. From germline, CDR1 is ENHRY and CDR2 SYGVKD.

The V gene is TRBV6-1, the J gene TRBJ2-5; maybe TRBD2 (5 bases). CDR1 MNHNS and CDR2 SASEGT come from the germline V gene. This CDR3 is 12 amino acids long. Between the trimmed V and J ends, which lost 6 bases and 9 bases, there was a span of 14 bases. Here the CDR3 reads CASSNAWRPQYF. In DNA, the CDR3 is TGTGCCAGCAGCAACGCCTGGAGGCCCCAGTACTTC.